The rows below give T cell receptor beta chains drawn from one sample of a study of control samples from healthy donors and cancer patients. Generated by immunoSEQ multiplex PCR, the TCRdb table keeps only in-frame clones and is missing some. Of approximately 70,000 clones listed, around 84% are singletons. The source material was blood. Receptors were obtained from a man aged 50 or older in good health. CDR3s include the opening cysteine and the closing phenylalanine or tryptophan. A D gene is named only where the DNA matches it firmly. The size of a clone is reported for some rows only, either as once, few or many, or as a class for expanded clones.

j_call: TRBJ1-2; cdr3_length: 13; d_call: TRBD1; v_call: TRBV6-5; clone_size: -; cdr3_nt: TGTGCCAGCAGTATCCAGGGGGCGCAGAGCTACACCTTC; cdr3_aa: CASSIQGAQSYTF
j_call: TRBJ1-5; cdr3_length: 15; d_call: TRBD1; v_call: TRBV7-8; clone_size: few; cdr3_nt: TGTGCCAGCAGCTTATCGGGACAGATCAATCAGCCCCAGCATTTT; cdr3_aa: CASSLSGQINQPQHF
j_call: TRBJ2-7; cdr3_length: 13; d_call: TRBD1; v_call: TRBV11-2; clone_size: -; cdr3_nt: TGTGCCAGCGCCGGGACAGGGCTCTACGAGCAGTACTTC; cdr3_aa: CASAGTGLYEQYF
j_call: TRBJ1-1; cdr3_length: 16; d_call: -; v_call: TRBV21-1; clone_size: -; cdr3_nt: TGTGCCAGCAGCAAAGGGGGAGGGAGGGTCGACACTGAAGCTTTCTTT; cdr3_aa: CASSKGGGRVDTEAFF
j_call: TRBJ2-2; cdr3_length: 12; d_call: -; v_call: TRBV11-2; clone_size: few; cdr3_nt: TGTGCCAGCAGCCTTTCCACCGGGGAGCTGTTTTTT; cdr3_aa: CASSLSTGELFF
j_call: TRBJ2-1; cdr3_length: 13; d_call: -; v_call: TRBV14; clone_size: -; cdr3_nt: TGTGCCAGCAGCCAGGGGCCGGGCCGGGAGCAGTTCTTC; cdr3_aa: CASSQGPGREQFF
j_call: TRBJ2-7; cdr3_length: 21; d_call: -; v_call: TRBV14; clone_size: -; cdr3_nt: TGTGCCAGCAGCCAAGATCGAAGCCGGGATGAAACCGGGACCTTTATCTACGAGCAGTACTTC; cdr3_aa: CASSQDRSRDETGTFIYEQYF
j_call: TRBJ2-2; cdr3_length: 16; d_call: TRBD1; v_call: TRBV7-9; clone_size: -; cdr3_nt: TGTGCCAGCAGTCGACGGACAGGGTCGGGCACCGGGGAGCTGTTTTTT; cdr3_aa: CASSRRTGSGTGELFF
j_call: TRBJ2-1; cdr3_length: 13; d_call: TRBD2; v_call: TRBV30; clone_size: once; cdr3_nt: TGTGCCCGGAACGGCGGGAGTGGCAATGAGCAGTTCTTC; cdr3_aa: CARNGGSGNEQFF
j_call: TRBJ2-6; cdr3_length: 17; d_call: -; v_call: TRBV27; clone_size: -; cdr3_nt: TGTGCCAGCAGTCTCCGGGCTCCGAGCTCTGGGGCCAACGTCCTGACTTTC; cdr3_aa: CASSLRAPSSGANVLTF
j_call: TRBJ2-2; cdr3_length: 16; d_call: TRBD2; v_call: TRBV7-9; clone_size: -; cdr3_nt: TGTGCCAGCAGCTTGGGACTAGCGGGAGACACCGGGGAGCTGTTTTTT; cdr3_aa: CASSLGLAGDTGELFF
j_call: TRBJ2-7; cdr3_length: 14; d_call: -; v_call: TRBV5-6; clone_size: -; cdr3_nt: TGTGCCAGCAGCTGGGGACATAGCTCCTACGAGCAGTACTTC; cdr3_aa: CASSWGHSSYEQYF
j_call: TRBJ2-7; cdr3_length: 15; d_call: TRBD2; v_call: TRBV28; clone_size: once; cdr3_nt: TGTGCCAGCACCAAAACCCGGACTAGCTACAACGAGCAGTACTTC; cdr3_aa: CASTKTRTSYNEQYF
j_call: TRBJ2-7; cdr3_length: 15; d_call: TRBD1; v_call: TRBV7-2; clone_size: -; cdr3_nt: TGTGCCAGCAGCTTACAGGTCGGACAGGCCCACGAGCAGTACTTC; cdr3_aa: CASSLQVGQAHEQYF
j_call: TRBJ2-5; cdr3_length: 14; d_call: -; v_call: TRBV7-9; clone_size: -; cdr3_nt: TGTGCCAGCAGCTTAGACGGGCGGCAAGAGACCCAGTACTTC; cdr3_aa: CASSLDGRQETQYF
j_call: TRBJ2-1; cdr3_length: 16; d_call: -; v_call: TRBV3-1/TRBV3-2; clone_size: -; cdr3_nt: TGTGCCAGCAGCCAAGAAGCCGGCGGTTCCTACAATGAGCAGTTCTTC; cdr3_aa: CASSQEAGGSYNEQFF
j_call: TRBJ2-1; cdr3_length: 15; d_call: TRBD1; v_call: TRBV27; clone_size: -; cdr3_nt: TGTGCCAGCAGTCCTGGGACAGCTATCTACAATGAGCAGTTCTTC; cdr3_aa: CASSPGTAIYNEQFF
j_call: TRBJ2-3; cdr3_length: 13; d_call: TRBD1; v_call: TRBV19; clone_size: once; cdr3_nt: TGTGCCAGTAAGGACAGGGGACCAGATACGCAGTATTTT; cdr3_aa: CASKDRGPDTQYF
j_call: TRBJ2-7; cdr3_length: 15; d_call: TRBD2; v_call: TRBV7-9; clone_size: -; cdr3_nt: TGTGCCAGCAGCGTGGGGGGGACTAGCGGGACTGAGCAGTACTTC; cdr3_aa: CASSVGGTSGTEQYF
j_call: TRBJ1-6; cdr3_length: 14; d_call: -; v_call: TRBV24-1; clone_size: -; cdr3_nt: TGTGCCACCAGTGCCCCAGGGATTAATTCACCCCTCCACTTT; cdr3_aa: CATSAPGINSPLHF
j_call: TRBJ1-5; cdr3_length: 16; d_call: TRBD1; v_call: TRBV18; clone_size: -; cdr3_nt: TGTGCCAGCTCACCCGGGACAGGGGCTCAAAATCAGCCCCAGCATTTT; cdr3_aa: CASSPGTGAQNQPQHF
j_call: TRBJ2-5; cdr3_length: 15; d_call: -; v_call: TRBV10-3; clone_size: -; cdr3_nt: TGTGCCATCAGTGAGTCCGGGGCAGTTCAAGAGACCCAGTACTTC; cdr3_aa: CAISESGAVQETQYF
j_call: TRBJ1-2; cdr3_length: 15; d_call: -; v_call: TRBV28; clone_size: -; cdr3_nt: TGTGCCAGCAGTTTCTACAGGGATTGGGTTGAAGGCTACACCTTC; cdr3_aa: CASSFYRDWVEGYTF
j_call: TRBJ2-2; cdr3_length: 17; d_call: TRBD2; v_call: TRBV5-1; clone_size: -; cdr3_nt: TGCGCCAGCAGCGGTTCAGCGGGAGGGCCAGTCACCGGGGAGCTGTTTTTT; cdr3_aa: CASSGSAGGPVTGELFF
j_call: TRBJ1-1; cdr3_length: 11; d_call: -; v_call: TRBV20-1; clone_size: -; cdr3_nt: TGCAGTGCACCATTGAACACTGAAGCTTTCTTT; cdr3_aa: CSAPLNTEAFF
j_call: TRBJ2-1; cdr3_length: 18; d_call: -; v_call: TRBV2; clone_size: -; cdr3_nt: TGTGCCAGCAGTCCAAGGGCATCCGGGGACCTACCTATGGATGAGCAGTTCTTC; cdr3_aa: CASSPRASGDLPMDEQFF
j_call: TRBJ2-2; cdr3_length: 12; d_call: -; v_call: TRBV30; clone_size: -; cdr3_nt: TGTGCCTCTCGCCATAGACCCGGGGAGCTGTTTTTT; cdr3_aa: CASRHRPGELFF
j_call: TRBJ2-3; cdr3_length: 16; d_call: -; v_call: TRBV5-1; clone_size: few; cdr3_nt: TGCGCCAGCAGCTTGCGACAGCTTCGGGCCACAGATACGCAGTATTTT; cdr3_aa: CASSLRQLRATDTQYF
j_call: TRBJ1-6; cdr3_length: 15; d_call: -; v_call: TRBV6-2/TRBV6-3; clone_size: few; cdr3_nt: TGTGCCAGCAGTTGGGGAACGAGGAATAATTCACCCCTCCACTTT; cdr3_aa: CASSWGTRNNSPLHF
j_call: TRBJ2-7; cdr3_length: 11; d_call: -; v_call: TRBV7-2; clone_size: once; cdr3_nt: TGTGCCAGCAGCTTGGCCGGCGAGCAGTACTTC; cdr3_aa: CASSLAGEQYF